The next 31 T cell receptor beta chains were all read from a single sample in a study of CD8 T cells in ankylosing spondylitis. Via MiXCR, TCRdb re-called the 5' RACE reads, giving one row per CDR3 protein. This repertoire shows roughly 490,000 distinct CDR3 sequences, approximately 5% found once; its top ten account for roughly 3.5%. Study-level results: For ankylosing spondylitis blood, a TCR beta motif of seven to nine highly homologous variants appeared characteristic.

These receptors have no identified antigens. Sequenced material: blood, either unsorted or a sorted T cell fraction (not recorded which). The receptors were sampled from a male donor with ankylosing spondylitis.

This clonotype was observed at least ten times. The J gene is TRBJ2-3, the V gene TRBV29-1, with a possible D match to TRBD1 (5 bases). V was trimmed by 8 bases and J by 5 bases, leaving 20 bases between them. The CDR3 extends over 14 amino acids. Per germline, CDR1 SQVTM and CDR2 ANQGSEA. The CDR3 region is CSQRQGGTGDTQYF. CDR3 DNA: TGCAGCCAACGTCAGGGTGGTACGGGAGATACGCAGTATTTT.

This clonotype occurred many times. The chain couples TRBV7-8 to TRBJ1-5; 8 bases align to TRBD1. Unmatched junction bases numbered 3, after V lost 2 bases and J lost 3 bases. Germline V gene sequence: CDR1 SGHVS, CDR2 FQNEAQ. The CDR3 is 15 amino acids. This chain's CDR3 is CASSLNRGINQPQHF. CDR3 DNA sequence: TGTGCCAGCAGCTTAAACAGGGGGATCAATCAGCCCCAGCATTTT.

The sample holds many counts of this clonotype. The chain combines TRBV20-1 with TRBJ2-7; the match to TRBD1 covers 8 bases. This CDR3 comprises 14 residues. In germline, CDR1 is DFQATT, CDR2 SNEGSKA (reference sequence). The ends lost 3 bases at V and 1 base at J; junction bases unmatched: 5. The CDR3 spells CSASLQGVSYEQYF. The CDR3, as DNA: TGCAGTGCTAGTTTACAGGGGGTTTCCTACGAGCAGTACTTC.

This clonotype was counted at least ten times. This rearrangement joins TRBV29-1 to TRBJ2-2; D gene ambiguous. The CDR3 length is 13 residues. V was shortened by 4 bases and J by 4 bases, with 10 bases between the two germline ends. Germline values: CDR1 SQVTM, CDR2 ANQGSEA. CDR3 bases: TGCAGCGTTGCCGTCGCGAGCACCGGGGAGCTGTTTTTT. It is translated as CSVAVASTGELFF.

This clonotype was picked up many times. This chain links TRBV7-9 with TRBJ2-1, with 7 bases lining up with TRBD2. The CDR3 is made up of 16 amino acids. The J segment lost 6 bases and the V segment lost 7 bases, leaving 15 bases of the junction unmatched. CDR1 is SEHNR, CDR2 FQNEAQ, per germline (reference sequence). CDR3 amino acids: CASTSLGGGGSNEQFF. CDR3 nucleotide sequence: TGTGCCAGCACCTCGCTGGGGGGGGGAGGGAGCAATGAGCAGTTCTTC.

In this sample, this clonotype turned up a few times. This rearrangement joins TRBV20-1 to TRBJ2-7; D might be TRBD2 (6 bases). The germline V gene encodes CDR1 DFQATT and CDR2 SNEGSKA (reference sequence). This CDR3 is built from 14 residues. V shed 6 bases and J shed 2 bases, with 17 bases lying between them. CDR3 amino acids: CSAPLAGYTYEQYF. The CDR3, as DNA: TGCAGTGCCCCCTTGGCGGGGTATACCTACGAGCAGTACTTC.

The rearrangement uses TRBV5-1 and TRBJ2-2, with TRBD1 identical over 7 bases. CDR3 length equals 14 residues. Unmatched junction bases numbered 3, after V lost 4 bases and J lost 3 bases. Per the germline V gene, CDR1 is SGHRS and CDR2 is YFSETQ. As DNA, the CDR3 is TGCGCCAGCAGCAGGGGACAGTACACCGGGGAGCTGTTTTTT. This translates into CASSRGQYTGELFF.

The chain recombines TRBV5-1 with TRBJ2-1; D perhaps matches TRBD2 (6 bases). The CDR3 is 13 residues long. V lost 4 bases, J lost 15 bases, and 20 bases lay in between. Germline values: CDR1 SGHRS, CDR2 YFSETQ. The CDR3 reads CASSLGAASVGFF. The DNA of the CDR3 is TGCGCCAGCAGCCTAGGGGCGGCTAGCGTCGGGTTCTTC.

This clonotype was counted a few times. The J gene is TRBJ2-5, the V gene TRBV11-1, with unresolved D. Trimming removed 2 bases from V and 0 bases from J, with 13 bases in between. Germline values: CDR1 SGHAT, CDR2 FQDESV (reference sequence). The CDR3 is 16 amino acids. CDR3 sequence (DNA): TGTGCCAGCAGCTTAAGTAGGCAGGCCTACCAAGAGACCCAGTACTTC. Its protein product is CASSLSRQAYQETQYF.

This clonotype was seen at least ten times. This chain connects TRBV5-6 to TRBJ1-4; D might be TRBD1 (5 bases). Trimming left V 1 base short and J 6 bases short, with 16 bases between. CDR1 and CDR2 from the germline V gene are SGHDT and YYEEEE. This CDR3 comprises 16 residues. The CDR3 sequence: CASSLWRGTEYEKLFF. CDR3 bases: TGTGCCAGCAGCTTGTGGCGCGGGACGGAATATGAAAAACTGTTTTTT.

There are many counts of this clonotype. The rearrangement uses TRBV7-9 and TRBJ2-1; 7 bases are shared with TRBD2. Germline CDR1 SEHNR, CDR2 FQNEAQ (reference sequence). The junction had 16 bases not matched to a gene; V was cut back by 11 bases and J by 6 bases. The CDR3 has 15 amino acids. This CDR3 reads CAVHDGAGRTNEQFF. In nucleotides, the CDR3 is TGTGCCGTGCACGACGGGGCCGGGAGGACCAATGAGCAGTTCTTC.

This clonotype was seen ten or more times. The rearrangement links TRBV28 to TRBJ1-2; D is possibly TRBD1 (5 bases). V was clipped by 2 bases and J by 4 bases, with 14 bases between them. Germline V lookup: CDR1 MDHEN, CDR2 SYDVKM. This CDR3 region has 15 residues. In DNA form, the CDR3 reads TGTGCCAGCAGTTTAACGGGACTCCAGGTCTATGGCTACACCTTC. Its translation is CASSLTGLQVYGYTF.

This clonotype was seen many times. The V call is TRBV7-2, the J call TRBJ2-1; 7 bases align to TRBD1. V dropped 1 base and J dropped 3; count of bases not matched to a gene: 3. CDR3 length: 15 amino acids. Looked up from germline, CDR1 is SGHTA and CDR2 is FQGNSA. CDR3 protein: CASSLEGQIYNEQFF. The CDR3 coding sequence is TGTGCCAGCAGCTTAGAGGGACAGATCTACAATGAGCAGTTCTTC.

This clonotype was seen ten or more times. The rearrangement links TRBV6-5 to TRBJ2-1; D call uncertain. The CDR3 consists of 13 residues. Trimming took off 2 bases at V and 7 bases at J, with 9 bases between the two ends. Per the germline V gene, CDR1 is MNHEY and CDR2 is SVGAGI. CDR3 residues: CASSYVAGNEQFF. The CDR3 bases are TGTGCCAGCAGTTACGTGGCTGGGAATGAGCAGTTCTTC.

This clonotype was picked up many times. The chain carries TRBV20-1 and TRBJ2-1; no firm D call. There are 14 residues in the CDR3. The V gene's germline CDR1 is DFQATT and CDR2 SNEGSKA (reference sequence). V dropped 6 bases and J dropped 1 base, with 13 bases sitting between them. The CDR3 loop reads CSAYGEASYNEQFF. CDR3 nucleotide sequence: TGCAGTGCCTACGGCGAGGCATCCTACAATGAGCAGTTCTTC.

On this clonotype itself: This may be a read error: a much more frequent sequence differs by one nucleotide. Because the CDR3 is missing its conserved closing phenylalanine or tryptophan, this is likely a read error. The DNA is left out, because the CDR3 cannot be placed on it with certainty; the CDR3 is given as TCRdb lists it. The rearrangement uses TRBV4-2 and TRBJ1-5; the table's D call, TRBD1, was not checked against the DNA. CDR1 LGHNA and CDR2 YNFKEQ come from the germline V gene. The CDR3 adds up to 14 amino acids, both ends counted. The CDR3 reads CASSQLTSSGGPAT.

This clonotype was recorded at least ten times. V and J are TRBV9 and TRBJ2-3, with 9 bases aligning to TRBD2. The CDR3 is made up of 16 amino acids. V was pared by 0 bases and J by 6 bases, with 8 bases of the junction left unmatched. Germline V CDR1 and CDR2: SGDLS, YYNGEE. The CDR3 DNA sequence: TGTGCCAGCAGCGTAGTACGCGGGGGGGCTATTGATACGCAGTATTTT. It codes for CASSVVRGGAIDTQYF.

By frequency in the sample, this clonotype is medium-sized (0.01 to 0.1%). The chain links TRBV20-1 to TRBJ2-7; perhaps D is TRBD1 or TRBD2 (5 bases each). This CDR3 has 13 residues. V lost 6 bases and J lost 2, with 14 bases in between. Per the germline V gene, CDR1 is DFQATT and CDR2 is SNEGSKA (reference sequence). The CDR3 protein is CSALREGPYEQYF. The CDR3 nucleotides are TGCAGTGCCCTCCGCGAGGGGCCCTACGAGCAGTACTTC.

The table lists this clonotype with many counts. The chain recombines TRBV20-1 with TRBJ1-1; D gene unclear. V lost 6 bases and J 5 bases, leaving 10 bases between the germline ends. The CDR3 has 11 residues. Germline V gene lookup returns CDR1 DFQATT and CDR2 SNEGSKA (reference sequence). This CDR3 reads CSAGRGTEAFF. As DNA, the CDR3 is TGCAGTGCCGGAAGAGGTACTGAAGCTTTCTTT.

This clonotype came up a few times. The chain couples TRBV5-1 to TRBJ1-5, with D perhaps TRBD1 (6 bases). CDR3 length: 16 residues. V dropped 0 bases and J dropped 0 bases, with 10 bases sitting between them. Germline CDR1 SGHRS, CDR2 YFSETQ. CDR3 in amino acids: CASSLGGPYSNQPQHF. CDR3 coding DNA: TGCGCCAGCAGCTTGGGGGGGCCCTATAGCAATCAGCCCCAGCATTTT.

This clonotype showed up many times. The gene calls are TRBV6-1 and TRBJ1-1; 8 bases line up with TRBD1. Germline loops: CDR1 MNHNS, CDR2 SASEGT. V shed 6 bases and J 7 bases; nucleotides not matched to a gene: 10. The CDR3 length is 14 residues. The CDR3 nucleotides are TGTGCCAGCAGCCGTGGACAGGGTAAATTTGAAGCTTTCTTT. Protein product: CASSRGQGKFEAFF.

This clonotype was seen at least ten times. The rearrangement links TRBV4-3 to TRBJ1-6; D may be TRBD1 (5 bases). Per germline, CDR1 LGHNA and CDR2 YSLEER. V lost 4 bases and J lost 7, with 17 bases in between. The CDR3 runs 16 residues. The CDR3 reads CASSRVWGGRNSPLHF. CDR3 in DNA: TGCGCCAGCAGCCGGGTTTGGGGGGGACGGAATTCACCCCTCCACTTT.

The CDR3 sequence: CASSLPGASTGELFF. Written as DNA, the CDR3 is TGCGCCAGCAGCTTGCCAGGGGCAAGCACCGGGGAGCTGTTTTTT. The chain carries TRBV5-1 and TRBJ2-2; possible D gene TRBD1, 6 bases. There are 15 residues in the CDR3. Germline V gene sequence: CDR1 SGHRS, CDR2 YFSETQ. Trimming took off 1 base at V and 4 bases at J, with 11 bases between the two ends.

This clonotype was seen at least ten times. The V call is TRBV20-1, the J call TRBJ2-3; D is unclear. The ends were cut back, 6 bases at V and 4 bases at J, with 14 bases in the middle. Germline V lookup: CDR1 DFQATT, CDR2 SNEGSKA (reference sequence). The CDR3 loop spans 13 amino acids. CDR3 loop: CSAWATKPDTQYF. CDR3 nucleotides: TGCAGTGCATGGGCTACTAAGCCAGATACGCAGTATTTT.

This clonotype was found a few times. This chain joins TRBV7-8 and TRBJ2-3; D gene unclear. Germline CDR1 is SGHVS and CDR2 is FQNEAQ. CDR3 length: 13 amino acids. The ends were cut back, 3 bases at V and 4 bases at J, with 8 bases in the middle. The DNA of the CDR3 is TGTGCCAGCAGCTTGCAGATTCCAGATACGCAGTATTTT. It encodes CASSLQIPDTQYF. The variable domain in full, completed from reference TRBV7-8 and TRBJ2-3, reads GAGVSQSPRYKVAKRGQDVALRCDPISGHVSLFWYQQALGQGPEFLTYFQNEAQLDKSGLPSDRFFAERPEGSVSTLKIQRTQQEDSAVYLCASSLQIPDTQYFGPGTRLTVL.

This clonotype was counted at least ten times. V usage is TRBV9 and J usage is TRBJ2-7; D is perhaps TRBD1 or TRBD2 (5 bases each). Germline CDR1 and CDR2: SGDLS and YYNGEE. Trimming took off 2 bases at V and 2 bases at J, with 11 bases between the two ends. There are 14 residues in the CDR3. The CDR3 is CASSVGGRAYEQYF. DNA of the CDR3: TGTGCCAGCAGCGTTGGGGGAAGGGCCTACGAGCAGTACTTC.

The chain has TRBV7-9 and TRBJ2-5; TRBD2 aligns across 7 bases. The junction had 5 bases not matched to a gene; V was cut back by 5 bases and J by 2 bases. The germline V gene has CDR1 SEHNR and CDR2 FQNEAQ (reference sequence). The CDR3 is 14 amino acids. The CDR3 loop reads CASSPQRGQETQYF. CDR3 bases: TGTGCCAGCAGCCCGCAGCGGGGACAAGAGACCCAGTACTTC.

This clonotype was recorded at least ten times. The rearrangement joins TRBV10-3 to TRBJ1-4, with 10 bases aligning to TRBD1. The V and J ends lost 3 bases and 12 bases, in that order; junction bases with no gene match: 10. The length of the CDR3 is 15 residues. The germline CDR1 and CDR2 sequences are ENHRY and SYGVKD. This chain's CDR3 is CAISDSPGQGSELFF. The CDR3 nucleotides are TGTGCCATCAGTGATTCTCCGGGACAGGGGAGTGAACTGTTTTTT.

This chain uses TRBV5-1 with TRBJ2-2; TRBD1 agrees at 7 bases. Germline CDR1 and CDR2: SGHRS and YFSETQ. Germline trimming cut 7 bases from V and 4 bases from J; bases unmatched to any gene: 7. The length of the CDR3 is 14 residues. The CDR3 coding sequence is TGCGCCAGCCCAGCAGGGGGTATCACCGGGGAGCTGTTTTTT. It codes for CASPAGGITGELFF.

This clonotype was detected ten times or more. The chain links TRBV15 to TRBJ2-5, with D possibly being TRBD2 (6 bases). From germline, CDR1 is LNHNV and CDR2 YYDKDF (reference sequence). The CDR3 loop spans 12 amino acids. Trimming took 4 bases from V and 5 from J, leaving 8 bases between them. CDR3: CATSKEGETQYF. DNA for the CDR3: TGTGCCACCAGCAAGGAGGGCGAGACCCAGTACTTC.

This clonotype was observed many times. The chain carries TRBV30 and TRBJ1-4; TRBD1 is a possible D gene (6 bases). V was shortened by 3 bases and J by 8 bases, with 10 bases between the two germline ends. The germline CDR1 and CDR2 sequences are GTSNPN and SVGIG (reference sequence). This CDR3 region has 12 residues. CDR3 region: CAWRQGGEKLFF. In DNA form, the CDR3 reads TGTGCCTGGAGACAGGGTGGCGAAAAACTGTTTTTT. The whole variable domain, filled in from reference TRBV30 and TRBJ1-4, reads SQTIHQWPATLVQPVGSPLSLECTVEGTSNPNLYWYRQAAGRGLQLLFYSVGIGQISSEVPQNLSASRPQDRQFILSSKKLLLSDSGFYLCAWRQGGEKLFFGSGTQLSVL.